A selection of T cell receptor beta chains follows, all from one sample in a study of shared clonotypes between healthy human individuals. The protocol was immunoSEQ multiplex PCR, while the TCRdb copy is restricted to in-frame clones and leaves out a portion. The sample gives 2 million to 2.5 million clones, roughly 93% of which show up once; 0.36% is in the top ten. The specimen sequenced was naive CD4+ T cells from PBMCs. The receptors shown here come from a man aged 18 to 29 in good health. Some clones in this sample may be carry-over from other donors' samples. CDR3s include the opening cysteine and the closing phenylalanine or tryptophan. D genes are given only for firm matches. Clone size, where shown, is once, few, many, or a class for clones that have expanded.

J | size | V | D | DNA | CDR3
TRBJ2-3 | NA | TRBV28 | TRBD1 | TGTGCCAGCAGGGGACAGGGGGGTCCAGGGGATACGCAGTATTTT | CASRGQGGPGDTQYF
TRBJ1-1 | few | TRBV29-1 | NA | TGCAGCGCTGGAGGGGAGACTGAAGCTTTCTTT | CSAGGETEAFF
TRBJ2-7 | NA | TRBV4-1 | NA | TGCGCCAGCAGCTTCGAGACCTCCTCCGGCGAGCAGTACTTC | CASSFETSSGEQYF
TRBJ1-1 | NA | TRBV28 | TRBD1 | TGTGCCAGCAGTCTGACAGGGATAGACACTGAAGCTTTCTTT | CASSLTGIDTEAFF
TRBJ1-4 | NA | TRBV5-4 | TRBD1 | TGTGCCAGCAGCGTACAGGGGCCTTTGGATGAAAAACTGTTTTTT | CASSVQGPLDEKLFF
TRBJ2-1 | NA | TRBV5-1 | TRBD2 | TGCGCCAGCAGCTTGGATCTAGCGGCGAACAATGAGCAGTTCTTC | CASSLDLAANNEQFF
TRBJ2-2 | NA | TRBV27 | NA | TGTGCCAGCAGTTTATACAGACCGAACACCGGGGAGCTGTTTTTT | CASSLYRPNTGELFF
TRBJ2-3 | NA | TRBV15 | NA | TGTGCCACCAGCAGAGAGGGCAGGCGCACAGATACGCAGTATTTT | CATSREGRRTDTQYF
TRBJ1-5 | NA | TRBV4-3 | NA | TGCGCCAGCAGCCAAAATAGATTGGTGAGCGGCAATCAGCCCCAGCATTTT | CASSQNRLVSGNQPQHF
TRBJ2-3 | once | TRBV6-1 | NA | TGTGCCAGCAGTGAAGTGGGCAGTAGCACGCAGTATTTT | CASSEVGSSTQYF
TRBJ2-7 | NA | TRBV6-5 | TRBD1 | TGTGCCAGCAGTCCCTTTGGGACAGCTTACGAGCAGTACTTC | CASSPFGTAYEQYF
TRBJ1-5 | NA | TRBV19 | NA | TGTGCCAGTAGTATCTCCGGGAATCAGCCCCAGCATTTT | CASSISGNQPQHF
TRBJ2-1 | NA | TRBV28 | TRBD1 | TGTGCCAGCAGTTGGGGACAAGGACAGGGTGGTCGATTTTCCGGCAATGAGCAGTTCTTC | CASSWGQGQGGRFSGNEQFF
TRBJ1-2 | NA | TRBV2 | TRBD1 | TGTGCCAGCGCACCCGAAGGACAGGGGGATGGCTACACCTTC | CASAPEGQGDGYTF
TRBJ1-5 | NA | TRBV27 | TRBD1 | TGTGCCAGCAGTCCACTTCCAACAGGGGGCAATCAGCCCCAGCATTTT | CASSPLPTGGNQPQHF
TRBJ2-5 | NA | TRBV20-1 | NA | TGCAGTGCCCCGATGGTTGGGACCCAGTACTTC | CSAPMVGTQYF
TRBJ2-1 | NA | TRBV9 | NA | TGTGCCAGCAGCGTCTCTTCGGGAATGTACAATGAGCAGTTCTTC | CASSVSSGMYNEQFF
TRBJ2-3 | once | TRBV4-1 | TRBD1 | TGCGCCAGCAGCCTTCCGACAGGGGACACAGATACGCAGTATTTT | CASSLPTGDTDTQYF
TRBJ2-3 | NA | TRBV18 | NA | TGTGCCAGCTCACCAGCGGGTAGCACAGATACGCAGTATTTT | CASSPAGSTDTQYF
TRBJ2-7 | NA | TRBV5-4 | NA | TGTGCCAGCAGCCTGGAGCAAGGACAGAGCTACGAGCAGTACTTC | CASSLEQGQSYEQYF
TRBJ2-1 | NA | TRBV5-4 | NA | TGTGCCAGCAGCTTGTCGGTGACTAATGAGCAGTTCTTC | CASSLSVTNEQFF
TRBJ1-2 | NA | TRBV9 | TRBD1 | TGTGCCAGCAGCGCCCGCGTCTCCGGGACAGGGGAGGGCTACACCTTC | CASSARVSGTGEGYTF
TRBJ1-1 | NA | TRBV27 | NA | TGTGCCAGCAGTTCGACATCCGGGGGCGCTGAAGCTTTCTTT | CASSSTSGGAEAFF
TRBJ1-4 | once | TRBV29-1 | TRBD1 | TGCAGCGTCCAACAGGGGGCGGGTGAAAAACTGTTTTTT | CSVQQGAGEKLFF
TRBJ2-1 | once | TRBV5-1 | TRBD2 | TGCGCCAGCAGCTTTTCGGCTAGCGGGAGTGTCAATGAGCAGTTCTTC | CASSFSASGSVNEQFF
TRBJ2-3 | NA | TRBV11-2 | NA | TGTGCCAGCAGCTTTGTGCAGGGAAGTCGCACAGATACGCAGTATTTT | CASSFVQGSRTDTQYF
TRBJ2-1 | NA | TRBV5-1 | TRBD2 | TGCGCCAGCAGCTTGCTAGCGGGAAGCTACAATGAGCAGTTCTTC | CASSLLAGSYNEQFF
TRBJ2-3 | few | TRBV5-6 | NA | TGTGCCAGCAGCTCACGACAGGGAGGAGATACGCAGTATTTT | CASSSRQGGDTQYF
TRBJ2-1 | once | TRBV10-3 | TRBD1 | TGTGCCGCCCGGGACAGGGACTACAATGAGCAGTTCTTC | CAARDRDYNEQFF
TRBJ1-2 | NA | TRBV7-9 | TRBD1 | TGTGCCAGCAGCTACGACAGGGGGGTATATGGCTACACCTTC | CASSYDRGVYGYTF
TRBJ2-5 | once | TRBV7-9 | NA | TGTGCCAGCAGCCGACCCGAGACAGGCAAAGAGACCCAGTACTTC | CASSRPETGKETQYF
TRBJ2-3 | NA | TRBV11-2 | NA | TGTGCCAGCAGCTATTGGGCGGGCGGGACGCTCACAGATACGCAGTATTTT | CASSYWAGGTLTDTQYF
TRBJ2-2 | few | TRBV18 | NA | TGTGCCAGCTCACCACTTGTCACCGGGGAGCTGTTTTTT | CASSPLVTGELFF
TRBJ2-3 | NA | TRBV7-2 | NA | TGTGCCAGCAGTCAAAGGGCCACAGATACGCAGTATTTT | CASSQRATDTQYF
TRBJ2-3 | once | TRBV9 | NA | TGTGCCAGCAGCATTCGGGGAGGACCAGATACGCAGTATTTT | CASSIRGGPDTQYF
TRBJ1-1 | NA | TRBV27 | TRBD1 | TGTGCCAGCAGTCCTTTCGGGACAGACTTCATGAACACTGAAGCTTTCTTT | CASSPFGTDFMNTEAFF
TRBJ1-2 | once | TRBV28 | NA | TGTGCCAGCAGGTCGGGATCCTACTATGGCTACACCTTC | CASRSGSYYGYTF
TRBJ2-1 | NA | TRBV7-9 | NA | TGTGCCAGCAGCCTAGACCACAATGAGCAGTTCTTC | CASSLDHNEQFF
TRBJ1-2 | once | TRBV15 | NA | TGTGCCACCAGCAGGGAAAGCAGGGGTGGCTATGGCTACACCTTC | CATSRESRGGYGYTF
TRBJ2-7 | NA | TRBV28 | NA | TGTGCCAGCAGTTTATTGAGGGGTAATTACGAGCAGTACTTC | CASSLLRGNYEQYF
TRBJ2-7 | NA | TRBV11-2 | NA | TGTGCCAGCAGCCTCTCCTTCTACGAGCAGTACTTC | CASSLSFYEQYF
TRBJ2-1 | NA | TRBV5-1 | NA | TGCGCCAGCAGCTTGTTGGCTACCCTAGGCCACAATGAGCAGTTCTTC | CASSLLATLGHNEQFF
TRBJ1-2 | NA | TRBV28 | NA | TGTGCCTCGACCGGGGGCGTCGGCGGCTACACCTTC | CASTGGVGGYTF
TRBJ2-4 | NA | TRBV27 | NA | TGTGCCAGCAGTCCCGTGGGTATCCTCGGCAAGAACATTCAGTACTTC | CASSPVGILGKNIQYF